Described below is a single T cell receptor beta chain sequence and its context. A read error may account for a junction end that differs from germline. This entry belongs to a study of cytomegalovirus exposure and HLA in healthy donors. 13 Jbeta primers and 60 Vbeta primers were used for the PCR. Repertoires were generated with immunoSEQ multiplex PCR, while TCRdb's copy carries only in-frame clones and drops some. The sample has roughly 100,000 clones, around 79% seen once. The sample comprised PBMCs. The source is a man aged 55-75 years in good health and CMV-seropositive.

The CDR3 DNA reads TGTGCCAGCAGCTTAGAGGAGGCTTACGGGCAGTACTTC. It translates to CASSLEEAYGQYF. V and J are TRBV7-6 and TRBJ2-7; D may be TRBD2 (5 bases). Germline V gives CDR1 SGHVS, CDR2 FNYEAQ. This CDR3 region has 13 residues.